These T cell receptor beta chains were read from a single sample in a study of blood T cell repertoires in COVID-19. Here immunoSEQ multiplex PCR was the method, and the copy in TCRdb shows in-frame clones only, minus some. The sample shows almost 250,000 clones, 85% of them seen only once. Specimen: PBMCs or T cells enriched from blood (not recorded which). The receptor set was obtained from a woman in her fifties or sixties with acute COVID-19. Each CDR3 is given with its conserved first and last residue. A D gene is named only where the DNA matches it firmly. Size is omitted from some rows. Given values are once, few, many or a class for expanded clones.

>NA|TRBV3-1/TRBV3-2|NA|TRBJ1-4
TGTGCCAGCAGCCAAGGTCGAGGATCCGGCGAAAAACTGTTTTTT
CASSQGRGSGEKLFF
>NA|TRBV7-2|TRBD2|TRBJ2-4
TGTGCCAGCAGCTTAATGGGAGGAGCGGGGGTGAACATTCAGTACTTC
CASSLMGGAGVNIQYF
>many|TRBV18|NA|TRBJ2-2
TGTGCCAGCTCCCCTCAGGGGAAAGCACTAACCGGGGAGCTGTTTTTT
CASSPQGKALTGELFF
>NA|TRBV15|NA|TRBJ1-6
TGTGCCACCAGCAGAGACTCGGATAATTCACCCCTCCACTTT
CATSRDSDNSPLHF
>NA|TRBV6-2/TRBV6-3|TRBD1|TRBJ1-4
TGTGCCAGCAGCAAAGACAGGGCGTTTGAAAAACTGTTTTTT
CASSKDRAFEKLFF
>NA|TRBV7-2|TRBD2|TRBJ2-7
TGTGCCAGCAGAACAACTAGCGGATACGAGCAGTACTTC
CASRTTSGYEQYF
>NA|TRBV6-6|NA|TRBJ2-3
TGTGCCAGCAGTCCGGGGCCGCGGGGACCTAGCACAGATACGCAGTATTTT
CASSPGPRGPSTDTQYF
>NA|TRBV19|NA|TRBJ2-2
TGTGCCAGTAGTCCCGGCGCGACAAGAACCGGGGAGCTGTTTTTT
CASSPGATRTGELFF
>few|TRBV7-2|NA|TRBJ1-2
TGTGCCAGCAGCCAGGACCCCCAGGGCTATGGCTACACCTTC
CASSQDPQGYGYTF
>NA|TRBV7-2|NA|TRBJ1-3
TGTGCCAGCAGCGTAACCCCCAGGGGCAGCACCATATATTTT
CASSVTPRGSTIYF
>once|TRBV6-5|TRBD1|TRBJ2-7
TGTGCCAGCATTTCCGGGACAGGATTTTACGAGCAGTACTTC
CASISGTGFYEQYF
>NA|TRBV2|TRBD1|TRBJ1-1
TGTGCCAGCAAGGGACAGGGAGTATTCACTGAAGCTTTCTTT
CASKGQGVFTEAFF
>NA|TRBV7-2|NA|TRBJ2-3
TGTGCCAGCAGTCGGGACTCCCTCACAGATACGCAGTATTTT
CASSRDSLTDTQYF
>NA|TRBV25-1|NA|TRBJ1-1
TGTGCCAGCAGTGTCCAAGGAGGGGCGGACACTGAAGCTTTCTTT
CASSVQGGADTEAFF
>NA|TRBV7-9|NA|TRBJ1-2
TGTGCCAGCAGCACCTTGCGGGACTATGGCTACACCTTC
CASSTLRDYGYTF
>NA|TRBV4-3|NA|TRBJ2-1
TGCGCCAGCAGCCAAGATTCGAGGGATGAGCAGTTCTTC
CASSQDSRDEQFF
>NA|TRBV24-1|NA|TRBJ1-1
TGTGCCACCAGTGATCGGGGGGGAACTGAAGCTTTCTTT
CATSDRGGTEAFF
>NA|TRBV7-2|NA|TRBJ2-1
TGTGCCAGCAGCCCCCGGTTTGCTGAGCAGTTCTTC
CASSPRFAEQFF
>NA|TRBV3-1/TRBV3-2|NA|TRBJ2-7
TGTGCCAGCAGCCAAAATGAGTTGCAGCAGTACTTC
CASSQNELQQYF
>NA|TRBV30|NA|TRBJ1-3
TGTGCCGGGGGCGCGGGTAGCGGAAACACCATATATTTT
CAGGAGSGNTIYF
>few|TRBV2|NA|TRBJ1-3
TGTGCCAGCAGACTTGACAGGCTTGAAAACACCATATATTTT
CASRLDRLENTIYF
>NA|TRBV6-5|NA|TRBJ2-4
TGTGCCAGCAGGGTGGCAGTAGCCAAAAACATTCAGTACTTC
CASRVAVAKNIQYF
>NA|TRBV18|TRBD1|TRBJ2-7
TGTGCCAGCTCCCAGGGACAGGGGAGCGGATACGAGCAGTACTTC
CASSQGQGSGYEQYF
>NA|TRBV5-5|NA|TRBJ1-1
TGTGCCAGCAGCCATATTGGAGGTCGGTTCAGCACTGAAGCTTTCTTT
CASSHIGGRFSTEAFF
>NA|TRBV30|NA|TRBJ1-4
TGTGCCTGGAGACCAACCGGGGGGGTGGGTGAAAAACTGTTTTTT
CAWRPTGGVGEKLFF
>once|TRBV7-2|TRBD2|TRBJ2-1
TGTGCCAGCAGAGCCAGCGGGGGGGCAGTAGCTGAGCAGTTCTTC
CASRASGGAVAEQFF
>NA|TRBV5-4|NA|TRBJ1-2
TGTGCCAGCAGCTTGGACAGGTCCTATGGCTACACCTTC
CASSLDRSYGYTF
>NA|TRBV7-3|TRBD2|TRBJ2-2
TGTGCCAGCAGCCATAGCGGGGGGACCACCGGGGAGCTGTTTTTT
CASSHSGGTTGELFF
>NA|TRBV19|NA|TRBJ1-2
TGTGCCAGTTCACCGGGGAGGTATGGCTACACCTTC
CASSPGRYGYTF
>NA|TRBV6-5|NA|TRBJ2-1
TGTGCCAGCAGTTACAAACTAGGAGGCAATGAGCAGTTCTTC
CASSYKLGGNEQFF
>NA|TRBV29-1|TRBD2|TRBJ2-2
TGCAGCGTTGAAGATACAACTAGCGGATACACCGGGGAGCTGTTTTTT
CSVEDTTSGYTGELFF
>NA|TRBV5-1|NA|TRBJ1-1
TGCGCCAGCAGCTTGGGGCCTAGGGAGACTGAAGCTTTCTTT
CASSLGPRETEAFF
>NA|TRBV6-2/TRBV6-3|NA|TRBJ1-5
TGTGCCAGCAGTTACCAACAGGGATGGTTGAGCAATCAGCCCCAGCATTTT
CASSYQQGWLSNQPQHF
>NA|TRBV5-1|TRBD1|TRBJ2-1
TGCGCCAGCAGCTTGGTTCCCCCGGGACAGTTAAACAATGAGCAGTTCTTC
CASSLVPPGQLNNEQFF